A selection of T cell receptor beta chains follows, all from one sample in a study of long-term antiretroviral therapy in people with HIV. Repertoires were generated with immunoSEQ multiplex PCR, while TCRdb's copy carries only in-frame clones and drops some. The repertoire includes around 40,000 clones, over 90% of them detected once, and just over 3.5% sits in the top ten. Specimen: unsorted PBMCs, collected 4.1 years after starting antiretroviral therapy. The receptors stem from a woman aged 50 to 60 with HIV. CDR3s include the opening cysteine and the closing phenylalanine or tryptophan.

V gene	J gene	CDR3 protein
TRBV11-2	TRBJ2-5	CASSHNRGQETQYF
TRBV4-1	TRBJ2-6	CASSFLLDSSGANVLTF
TRBV18	TRBJ1-4	CASSHEVVREKLFF
TRBV14	TRBJ2-7	CASSQDITDRDEQYF
TRBV27	TRBJ1-1	CASSLGTDFVFTEAFF
TRBV19	TRBJ2-1	CASRVGGTGYNEQFF
TRBV5-6	TRBJ2-6	CASSRGPGANVLTF
TRBV7-6	TRBJ1-1	CASSSERTGGSTEAFF
TRBV9	TRBJ2-1	CASSGAGLYNEQFF
TRBV18	TRBJ2-7	CASSPPDGDEQYF
TRBV5-6	TRBJ2-6	CASSLWAGANVLTF
TRBV27	TRBJ1-1	CASSRQGVGQGMNTEAFF
TRBV29-1	TRBJ1-5	CSVGGGSNQPQHF
TRBV27	TRBJ2-5	CASSLGSGGYQETQYF
TRBV10-3	TRBJ1-1	CAISVIEGSTEAFF
TRBV7-9	TRBJ1-6	CASSLGTGVYNSPLHF
TRBV7-9	TRBJ1-2	CASIGTGGVNYGYTF
TRBV5-1	TRBJ1-2	CASSLDSSYGYTF
TRBV5-1	TRBJ2-5	CASSETGAETQYF
TRBV11-2	TRBJ2-3	CASSLGLAGDTDTQYF
TRBV30	TRBJ1-6	CAWRHRDRVYSPLHF
TRBV5-6	TRBJ1-6	CASSSHLLSNNSPLHF